The 8 T cell receptor beta chains presented below share a single source sample, sequenced in a study of beta chain features in type 1 diabetes. The isolated RNA, all of it, was reverse transcribed, so expressed TCRB transcripts were what got sequenced. Measured with immunoSEQ multiplex PCR; TCRdb has only the in-frame clones, and not every one. The table lists over 40,000 clones, roughly 49% of them singletons. The sample was Tregs from blood. The receptors shown here come from a woman aged 18 to 35 in good health.

The chain combines TRBV5-1 with TRBJ2-5, with 9 bases lining up with TRBD2. This CDR3 comprises 14 residues. Germline V CDR1 and CDR2: SGHRS, YFSETQ. Trimming at V came to 4 bases and at J to 5 bases, leaving 6 bases not matched to a gene. The CDR3 DNA sequence: TGCGCCAGCAGCCCGGGACTAGCATGGGAGACCCAGTACTTC. This encodes CASSPGLAWETQYF.

J is TRBJ2-4 and V is TRBV29-1; 9 nucleotides line up with TRBD1. The CDR3 extends over 10 amino acids. Trimming removed 5 bases from V and 13 bases from J; junction bases left unmatched: 3. CDR1 and CDR2 (germline): SQVTM, ANQGSEA. The DNA for the CDR3 is TGCAGCGTTAGGACAGGGGACCAGTACTTC. This sequence encodes CSVRTGDQYF.

This CDR3 is CAWTSDAGQYEQYF. CDR3 sequence (DNA): TGTGCCTGGACCAGTGATGCGGGGCAGTACGAGCAGTACTTC. The rearrangement links TRBV30 to TRBJ2-7; TRBD2 might be the D (6 bases). From germline, CDR1 is GTSNPN and CDR2 SVGIG (reference sequence). The V end lost 4 bases, the J end lost 4 bases, and 17 bases lay between the germline ends. The CDR3 extends over 14 amino acids.

The chain recombines TRBV18 with TRBJ1-5; D is uncertain. CDR3 length: 15 amino acids. V was shortened by 2 bases and J by 6 bases, with 14 bases between the two germline ends. Germline V lookup: CDR1 KGHSH, CDR2 LQKENI. CDR3 DNA sequence: TGTGCCAGCTCACCAACAAAAACAGACGCTCAGCCCCAGCATTTT. This encodes CASSPTKTDAQPQHF.

The genes are TRBV27 and TRBJ2-5; TRBD2 might be the D (6 bases). Trimming shortened V by 8 bases and J by 2 bases, and 15 bases separated the two germline ends. CDR1 MNHEY and CDR2 SMNVEV come from the germline V gene (reference sequence). CDR3 length equals 14 residues. CDR3 in amino acids: CASGPHGTQETQYF. The CDR3, as DNA: TGTGCCAGCGGTCCACATGGGACTCAAGAGACCCAGTACTTC.

This chain connects TRBV7-2 to TRBJ2-1; 9 bases agree with TRBD1. V shed 3 bases, J shed 7 bases, and the junction held 1 base outside the gene matches. The germline V gene has CDR1 SGHTA and CDR2 FQGNSA. The CDR3 loop spans 13 amino acids. The CDR3 coding sequence is TGTGCCAGCAGCTTCGACAGGGGGAATGAGCAGTTCTTC. Its protein product is CASSFDRGNEQFF.

The genes are TRBV30 and TRBJ1-4; 9 nucleotides agree with TRBD1. Germline trimming cut 0 bases from V and 5 bases from J; bases unmatched to any gene: 4. The CDR3 totals 15 residues. Germline V gene lookup returns CDR1 GTSNPN and CDR2 SVGIG (reference sequence). The CDR3 loop is CAWSVPGTGNEKLFF. For the CDR3, the DNA is TGTGCCTGGAGTGTACCCGGGACAGGGAATGAAAAACTGTTTTTT.

The V and J genes are TRBV18 and TRBJ2-1, with 10 bases matching TRBD2. Germline CDR1 is KGHSH and CDR2 is LQKENI. This CDR3 region has 15 residues. V lost 1 base to trimming and J lost 5 bases; unmatched junction nucleotides: 2. DNA for the CDR3: TGTGCCAGCTCACCACGAGCGGGGGGGAACAATGAGCAGTTCTTC. Amino acids: CASSPRAGGNNEQFF.